Shown below are 5 T cell receptor beta chains from a single sample sequenced in a study of cytomegalovirus exposure and HLA in healthy donors. PCR was performed using 60 Vbeta and 13 Jbeta primers. TCRdb keeps only in-frame clones here, not all; method: immunoSEQ multiplex PCR. The sample has 70,000 to 100,000 clones; about two thirds are singletons. Input material: PBMCs. The receptors were sampled from a woman in her forties or fifties in good health and CMV-seropositive.

The V call is TRBV29-1, the J call TRBJ2-3; 9 bases are a match to TRBD2. The junction had 4 bases not matched to a gene; V was cut back by 6 bases and J by 6 bases. CDR3 length: 12 residues. Looked up from germline, CDR1 is SQVTM and CDR2 is ANQGSEA. CDR3 region: CSVRGGDDTQYF. CDR3 sequence (DNA): TGCAGCGTCCGCGGGGGGGATGATACGCAGTATTTT.

The gene calls are TRBV19 and TRBJ2-7, with 7 bases identical to TRBD2. Unmatched junction bases numbered 15, after V lost 10 bases and J lost 3 bases. This CDR3 spans 15 amino acids. Germline V gene sequence: CDR1 LNHDA, CDR2 SQIVND (reference sequence). The CDR3 protein is CATKPGTGGDYEQYF. For the CDR3, the DNA is TGTGCCACCAAGCCCGGGACGGGGGGTGACTACGAGCAGTACTTC.

CDR3 protein: CASSPRTEVYEQYF. DNA of the CDR3: TGTGCCAGCAGCCCACGGACAGAGGTCTACGAGCAGTACTTC. The rearrangement uses TRBV7-9 and TRBJ2-7, with D perhaps matching TRBD1 (6 bases). This CDR3 is 14 amino acids long. V lost 5 bases and J 3 bases, leaving 14 bases between the germline ends. Germline-derived CDR1 and CDR2 are SEHNR and FQNEAQ (reference sequence).

This clone was counted once. The V and J genes are TRBV2 and TRBJ1-5; TRBD1 matches at 8 bases. The germline gives CDR1 SNHLY, CDR2 FYNNEI. The CDR3 is 17 residues long. Unmatched junction bases numbered 8, after V lost 4 bases and J lost 0 bases. CDR3 coding DNA: TGTGCCAGCAGTGTGTGGGCCGGACAGGGTAGCAATCAGCCCCAGCATTTT. This translates into CASSVWAGQGSNQPQHF. The variable domain in full, with the rest retrieved from reference TRBV2 and TRBJ1-5, is EPEVTQTPSHQVTQMGQEVILRCVPISNHLYFYWYRQILGQKVEFLVSFYNNEISEKSEIFDDQFSVERPDGSNFTLKIRSTKLEDSAMYFCASSVWAGQGSNQPQHFGDGTRLSIL.

This clone was seen just once. This rearrangement joins TRBV27 to TRBJ1-6; 7 positions match TRBD1. This CDR3 region has 14 residues. V lost 4 bases and J lost 10; bases outside the gene matches: 7. The germline V gene has CDR1 MNHEY and CDR2 SMNVEV (reference sequence). Written as DNA, the CDR3 is TGTGCCAGCAGTTACGACAGGGTCGGATCACCCCTCCACTTT. Residues: CASSYDRVGSPLHF.